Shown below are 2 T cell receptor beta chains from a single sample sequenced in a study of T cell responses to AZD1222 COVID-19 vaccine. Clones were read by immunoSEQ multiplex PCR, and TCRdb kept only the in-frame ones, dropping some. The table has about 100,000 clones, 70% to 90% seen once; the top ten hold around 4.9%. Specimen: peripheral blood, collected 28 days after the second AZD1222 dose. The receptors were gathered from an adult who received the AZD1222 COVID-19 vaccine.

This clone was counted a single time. CDR3 amino acids: CATSRVGGGPSTDTQYF. CDR3 coding DNA: TGTGCCACCAGCAGAGTTGGCGGGGGCCCCAGCACAGATACGCAGTATTTT. The rearrangement links TRBV15 to TRBJ2-3; maybe TRBD2 (7 bases). The CDR3 is 17 amino acids. Germline CDR1 and CDR2: LNHNV and YYDKDF (reference sequence). V lost 1 base, J lost 0 bases, and 14 bases lay in between.

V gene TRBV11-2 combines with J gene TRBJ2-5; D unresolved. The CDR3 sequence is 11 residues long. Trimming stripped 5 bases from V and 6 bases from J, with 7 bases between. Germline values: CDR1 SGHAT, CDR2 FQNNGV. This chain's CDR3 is CASSTSQTQYF. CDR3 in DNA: TGTGCCAGCAGCACCTCCCAGACCCAGTACTTC.